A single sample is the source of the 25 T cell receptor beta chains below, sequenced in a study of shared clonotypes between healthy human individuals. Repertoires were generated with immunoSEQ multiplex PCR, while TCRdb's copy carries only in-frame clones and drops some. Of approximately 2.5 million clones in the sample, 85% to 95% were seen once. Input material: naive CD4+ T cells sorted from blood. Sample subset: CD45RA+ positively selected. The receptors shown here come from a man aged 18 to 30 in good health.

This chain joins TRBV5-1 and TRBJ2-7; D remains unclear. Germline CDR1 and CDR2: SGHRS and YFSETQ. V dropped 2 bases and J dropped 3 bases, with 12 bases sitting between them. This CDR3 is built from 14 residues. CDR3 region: CASSLTTGNYEQYF. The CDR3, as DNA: TGCGCCAGCAGCTTAACGACTGGAAACTACGAGCAGTACTTC.

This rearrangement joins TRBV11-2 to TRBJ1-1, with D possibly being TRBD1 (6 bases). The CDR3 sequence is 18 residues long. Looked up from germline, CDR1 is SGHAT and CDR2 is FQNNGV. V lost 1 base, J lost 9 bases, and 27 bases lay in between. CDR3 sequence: CASSLGPSLGGGGHQAFF. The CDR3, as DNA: TGTGCCAGCAGCTTAGGCCCAAGCCTCGGCGGAGGGGGACACCAAGCTTTCTTT.

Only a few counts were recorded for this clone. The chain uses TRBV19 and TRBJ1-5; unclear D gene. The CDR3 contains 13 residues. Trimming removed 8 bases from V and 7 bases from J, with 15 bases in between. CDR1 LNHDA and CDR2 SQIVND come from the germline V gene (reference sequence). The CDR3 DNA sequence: TGTGCCAGTTCCTCAGTAGGGAGGCAGCCCCAGCATTTT. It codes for CASSSVGRQPQHF.

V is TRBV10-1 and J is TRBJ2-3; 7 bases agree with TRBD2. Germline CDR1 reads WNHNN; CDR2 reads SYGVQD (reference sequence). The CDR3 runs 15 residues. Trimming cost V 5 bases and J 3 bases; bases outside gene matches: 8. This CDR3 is CASSPSGGGTDTQYF. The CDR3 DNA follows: TGCGCCAGCAGTCCCTCGGGCGGGGGTACAGATACGCAGTATTTT.

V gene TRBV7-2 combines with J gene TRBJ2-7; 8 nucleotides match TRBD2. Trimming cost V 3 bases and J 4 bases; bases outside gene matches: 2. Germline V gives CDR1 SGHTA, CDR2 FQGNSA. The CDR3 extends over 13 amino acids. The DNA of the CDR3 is TGTGCCAGCAGCTTCCCTAGCGGGTACGAGCAGTACTTC. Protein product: CASSFPSGYEQYF.

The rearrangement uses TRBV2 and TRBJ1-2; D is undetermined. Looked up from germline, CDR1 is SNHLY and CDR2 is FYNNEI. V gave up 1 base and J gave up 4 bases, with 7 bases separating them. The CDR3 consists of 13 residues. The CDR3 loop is CASSEDVLYGYTF. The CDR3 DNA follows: TGTGCCAGCAGTGAAGACGTTCTCTATGGCTACACCTTC.

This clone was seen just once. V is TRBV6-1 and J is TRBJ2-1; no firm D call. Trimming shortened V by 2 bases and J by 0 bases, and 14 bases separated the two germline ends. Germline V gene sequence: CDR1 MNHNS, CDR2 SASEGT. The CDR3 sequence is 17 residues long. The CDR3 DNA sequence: TGTGCCAGCAGTGAATTAGGTTGGGGTAGCTCCTACAATGAGCAGTTCTTC. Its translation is CASSELGWGSSYNEQFF.

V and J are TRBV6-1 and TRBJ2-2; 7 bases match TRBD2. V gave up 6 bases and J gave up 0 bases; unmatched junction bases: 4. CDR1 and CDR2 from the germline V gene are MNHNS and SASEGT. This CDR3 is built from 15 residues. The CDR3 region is CASSHLAANTGELFF. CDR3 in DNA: TGTGCCAGCAGCCACCTAGCGGCGAACACCGGGGAGCTGTTTTTT.

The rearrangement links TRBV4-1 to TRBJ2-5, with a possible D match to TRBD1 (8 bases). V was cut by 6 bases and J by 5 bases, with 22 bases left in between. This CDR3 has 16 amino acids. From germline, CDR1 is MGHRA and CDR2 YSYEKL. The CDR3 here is CASRAWGGQDYETQYF. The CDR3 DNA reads TGCGCCAGCAGGGCGTGGGGGGGACAGGACTACGAGACCCAGTACTTC.

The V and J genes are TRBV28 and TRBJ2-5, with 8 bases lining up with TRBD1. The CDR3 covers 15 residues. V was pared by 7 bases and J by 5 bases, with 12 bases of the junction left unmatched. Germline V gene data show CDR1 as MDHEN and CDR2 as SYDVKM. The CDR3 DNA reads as TGTGCCAGCACCAAGACAGGGGTCCTCGGGGAGACCCAGTACTTC. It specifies CASTKTGVLGETQYF.

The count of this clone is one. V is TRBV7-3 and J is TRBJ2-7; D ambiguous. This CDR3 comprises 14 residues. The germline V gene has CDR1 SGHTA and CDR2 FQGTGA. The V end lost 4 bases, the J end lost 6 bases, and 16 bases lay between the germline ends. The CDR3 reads CASSSDAVSSEQYF. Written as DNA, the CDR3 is TGTGCCAGCAGCTCCGATGCCGTGTCGAGCGAGCAGTACTTC.

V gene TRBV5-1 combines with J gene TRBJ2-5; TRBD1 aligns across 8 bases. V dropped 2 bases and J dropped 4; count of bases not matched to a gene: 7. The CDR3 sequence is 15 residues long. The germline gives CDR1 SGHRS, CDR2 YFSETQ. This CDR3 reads CASSFGQGGIETQYF. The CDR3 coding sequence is TGCGCCAGCAGCTTCGGACAGGGCGGTATAGAGACCCAGTACTTC.

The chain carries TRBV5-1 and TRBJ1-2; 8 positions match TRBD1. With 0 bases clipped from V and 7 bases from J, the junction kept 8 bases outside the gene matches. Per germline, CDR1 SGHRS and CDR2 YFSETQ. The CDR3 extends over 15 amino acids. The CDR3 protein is CASSLVGQDSTGYTF. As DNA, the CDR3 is TGCGCCAGCAGCTTGGTGGGACAGGACTCGACTGGCTACACCTTC.

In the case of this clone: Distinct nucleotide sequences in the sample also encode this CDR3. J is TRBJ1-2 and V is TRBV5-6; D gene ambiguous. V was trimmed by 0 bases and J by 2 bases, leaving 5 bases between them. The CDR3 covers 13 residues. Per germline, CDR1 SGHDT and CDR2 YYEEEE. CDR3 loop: CASSLVQNYGYTF. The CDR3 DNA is TGTGCCAGCAGCTTGGTACAGAACTATGGCTACACCTTC.

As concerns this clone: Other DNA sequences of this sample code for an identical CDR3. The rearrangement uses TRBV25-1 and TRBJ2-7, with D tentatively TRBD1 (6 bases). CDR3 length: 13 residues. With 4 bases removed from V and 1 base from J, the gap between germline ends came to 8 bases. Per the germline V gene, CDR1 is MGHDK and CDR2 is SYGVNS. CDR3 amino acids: CASSVTGSYEQYF. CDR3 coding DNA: TGTGCCAGCAGTGTCACAGGGTCCTACGAGCAGTACTTC.

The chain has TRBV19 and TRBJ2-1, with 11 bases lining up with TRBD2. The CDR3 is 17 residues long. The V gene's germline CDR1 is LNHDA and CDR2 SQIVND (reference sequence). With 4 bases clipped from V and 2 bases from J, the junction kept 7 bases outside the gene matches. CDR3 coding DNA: TGTGCCAGTAGTAAGGCTAGCGGGGGGACCGCCTACAATGAGCAGTTCTTC. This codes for CASSKASGGTAYNEQFF.

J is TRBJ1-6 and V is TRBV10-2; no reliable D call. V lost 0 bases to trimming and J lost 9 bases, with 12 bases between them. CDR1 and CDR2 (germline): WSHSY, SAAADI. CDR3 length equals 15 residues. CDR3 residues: CASSESREPISPLHF. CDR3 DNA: TGCGCCAGCAGTGAGTCGAGAGAGCCAATTTCACCCCTCCACTTT.

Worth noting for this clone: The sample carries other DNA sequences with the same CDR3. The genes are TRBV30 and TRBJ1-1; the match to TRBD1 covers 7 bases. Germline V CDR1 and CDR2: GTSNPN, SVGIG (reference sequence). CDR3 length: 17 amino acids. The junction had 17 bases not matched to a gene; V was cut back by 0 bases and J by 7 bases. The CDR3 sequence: CAWSVIRQTGERDEAFF. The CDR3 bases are TGTGCCTGGAGTGTGATCAGACAAACAGGGGAAAGGGATGAAGCTTTCTTT.

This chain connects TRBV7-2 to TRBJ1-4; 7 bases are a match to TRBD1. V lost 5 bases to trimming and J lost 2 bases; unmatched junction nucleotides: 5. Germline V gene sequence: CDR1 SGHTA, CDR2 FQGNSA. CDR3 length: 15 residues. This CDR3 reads CASSTMGQTNEKLFF. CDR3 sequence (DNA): TGTGCCAGCAGCACAATGGGACAGACTAATGAAAAACTGTTTTTT.

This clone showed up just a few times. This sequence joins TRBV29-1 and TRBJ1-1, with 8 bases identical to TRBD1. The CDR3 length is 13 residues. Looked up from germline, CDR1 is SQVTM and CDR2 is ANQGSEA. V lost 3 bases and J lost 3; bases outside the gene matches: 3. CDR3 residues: CSVETGDYTEAFF. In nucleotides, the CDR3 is TGCAGCGTTGAGACAGGGGATTACACTGAAGCTTTCTTT.

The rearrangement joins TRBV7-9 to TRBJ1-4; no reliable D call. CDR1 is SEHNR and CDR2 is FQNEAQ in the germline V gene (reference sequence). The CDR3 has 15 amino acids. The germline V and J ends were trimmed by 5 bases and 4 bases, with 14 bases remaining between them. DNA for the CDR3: TGTGCCAGCAGCCGGTGGGTGGGAGATAATGAAAAACTGTTTTTT. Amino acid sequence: CASSRWVGDNEKLFF.

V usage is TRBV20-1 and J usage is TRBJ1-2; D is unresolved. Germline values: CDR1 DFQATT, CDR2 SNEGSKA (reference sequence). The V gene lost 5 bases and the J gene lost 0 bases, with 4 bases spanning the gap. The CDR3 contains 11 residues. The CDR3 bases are TGCAGTGCTGTAGCTAACTATGGCTACACCTTC. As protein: CSAVANYGYTF.

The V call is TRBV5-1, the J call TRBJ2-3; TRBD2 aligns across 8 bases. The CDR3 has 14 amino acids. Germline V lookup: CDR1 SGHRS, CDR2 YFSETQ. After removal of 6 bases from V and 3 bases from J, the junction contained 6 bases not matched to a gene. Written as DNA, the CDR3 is TGCGCCAGCAAGCAGCGGGGGCCTACAGATACGCAGTATTTT. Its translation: CASKQRGPTDTQYF.

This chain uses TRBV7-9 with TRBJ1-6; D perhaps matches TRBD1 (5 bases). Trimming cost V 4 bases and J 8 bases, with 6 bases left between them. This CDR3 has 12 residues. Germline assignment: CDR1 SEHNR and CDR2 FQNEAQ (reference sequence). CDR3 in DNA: TGTGCCAGCAGCTCGACAGATTCACCCCTCCACTTT. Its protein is CASSSTDSPLHF.

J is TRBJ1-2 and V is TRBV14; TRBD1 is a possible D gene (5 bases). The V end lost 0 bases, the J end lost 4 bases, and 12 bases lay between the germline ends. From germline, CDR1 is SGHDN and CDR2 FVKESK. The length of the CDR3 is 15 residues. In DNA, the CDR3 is TGTGCCAGCAGCCAAGATCCCCGGGGCGGCTATGGCTACACCTTC. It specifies CASSQDPRGGYGYTF.